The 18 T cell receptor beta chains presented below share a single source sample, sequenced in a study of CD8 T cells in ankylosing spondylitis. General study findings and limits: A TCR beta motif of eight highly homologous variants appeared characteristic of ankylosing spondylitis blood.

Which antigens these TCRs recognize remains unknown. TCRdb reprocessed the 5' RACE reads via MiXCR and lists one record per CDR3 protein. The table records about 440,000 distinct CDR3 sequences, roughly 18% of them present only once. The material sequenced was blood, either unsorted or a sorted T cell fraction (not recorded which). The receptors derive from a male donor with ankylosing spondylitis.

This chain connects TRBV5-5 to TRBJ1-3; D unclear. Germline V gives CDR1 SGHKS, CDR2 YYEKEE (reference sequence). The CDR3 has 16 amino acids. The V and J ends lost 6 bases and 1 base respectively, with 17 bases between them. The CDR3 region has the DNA TGTGCCAGCACCGCCACTGGGTGGTATTCTGGAAACACCATATATTTT. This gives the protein CASTATGWYSGNTIYF.

The chain's CDR3 is CASSEALQPSGGEQYF. CDR3 coding DNA: TGTGCCAGCAGTGAAGCGCTTCAGCCTAGCGGGGGCGAGCAGTACTTC. The chain carries TRBV2 and TRBJ2-7, with 10 bases identical to TRBD2. J was trimmed by 6 bases and V by 0 bases; bases with no gene match: 8. The CDR3 spans 16 residues. CDR1 and CDR2 (germline): SNHLY, FYNNEI.

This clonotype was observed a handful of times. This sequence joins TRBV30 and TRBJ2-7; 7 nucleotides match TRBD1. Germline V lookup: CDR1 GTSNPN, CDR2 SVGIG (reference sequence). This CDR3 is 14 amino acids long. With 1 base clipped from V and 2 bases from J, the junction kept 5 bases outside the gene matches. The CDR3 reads CAWSDRDRAYEQYF. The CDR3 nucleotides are TGTGCCTGGAGTGATAGGGACAGAGCCTACGAGCAGTACTTC.

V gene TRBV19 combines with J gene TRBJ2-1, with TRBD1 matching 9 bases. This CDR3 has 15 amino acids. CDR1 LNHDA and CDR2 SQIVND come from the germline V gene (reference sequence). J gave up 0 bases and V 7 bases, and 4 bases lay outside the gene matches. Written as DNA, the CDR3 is TGTGCCAGTACCGGGACAGGGAGCTCCTACAATGAGCAGTTCTTC. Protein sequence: CASTGTGSSYNEQFF. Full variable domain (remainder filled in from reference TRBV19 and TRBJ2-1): DGGITQSPKYLFRKEGQNVTLSCEQNLNHDAMYWYRQDPGQGLRLIYYSQIVNDFQKGDIAEGYSVSREKKESFPLTVTSAQKNPTAFYLCASTGTGSSYNEQFFGPGTRLTVL.

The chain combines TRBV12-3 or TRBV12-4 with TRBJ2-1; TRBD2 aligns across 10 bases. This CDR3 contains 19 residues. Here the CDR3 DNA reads TGTACCCGCAGTTTTCGCCCAACCGTACTAGCGGGAAAACCCAATGAGCAGTTCTTC. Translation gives CTRSFRPTVLAGKPNEQFF.

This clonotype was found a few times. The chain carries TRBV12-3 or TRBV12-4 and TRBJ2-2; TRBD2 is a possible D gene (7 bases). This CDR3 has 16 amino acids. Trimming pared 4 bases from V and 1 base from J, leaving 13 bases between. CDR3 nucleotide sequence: TGTGCCAGCAGTTCCGGGGGGCGATGGAACACCGGGGAGCTGTTTTTT. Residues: CASSSGGRWNTGELFF.

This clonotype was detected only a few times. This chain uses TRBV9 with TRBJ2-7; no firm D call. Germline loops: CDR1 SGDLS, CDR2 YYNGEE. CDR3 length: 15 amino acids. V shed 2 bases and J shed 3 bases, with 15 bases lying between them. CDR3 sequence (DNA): TGTGCCAGCAGCGTCGACCCAAGCAACAGCTACGAGCAGTACTTC. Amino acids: CASSVDPSNSYEQYF.

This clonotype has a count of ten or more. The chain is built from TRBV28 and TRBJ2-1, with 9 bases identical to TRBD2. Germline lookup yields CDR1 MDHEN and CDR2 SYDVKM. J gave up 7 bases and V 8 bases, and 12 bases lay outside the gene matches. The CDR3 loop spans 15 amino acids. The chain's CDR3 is CASVVAGGPRNEQFF. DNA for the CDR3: TGTGCCAGCGTTGTCGCGGGAGGGCCGAGGAATGAGCAGTTCTTC.

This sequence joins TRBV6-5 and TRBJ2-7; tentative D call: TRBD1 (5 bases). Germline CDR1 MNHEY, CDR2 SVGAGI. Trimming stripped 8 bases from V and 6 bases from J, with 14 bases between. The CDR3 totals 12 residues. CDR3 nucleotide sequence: TGTGCCAGCGGAGACAGAGAGCGCGAGCAGTACTTC. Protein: CASGDREREQYF.

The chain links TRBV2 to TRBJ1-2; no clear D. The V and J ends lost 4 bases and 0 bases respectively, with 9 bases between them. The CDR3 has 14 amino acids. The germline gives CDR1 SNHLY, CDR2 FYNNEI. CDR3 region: CASSGSRSNYGYTF. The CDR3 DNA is TGTGCCAGCAGTGGATCTAGGTCTAACTATGGCTACACCTTC.

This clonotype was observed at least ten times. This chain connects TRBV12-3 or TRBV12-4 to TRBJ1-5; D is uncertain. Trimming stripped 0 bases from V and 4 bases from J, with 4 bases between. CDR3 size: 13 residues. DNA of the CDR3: TGTGCCAGCAGTTTAGCCCATAATCAGCCCCAGCATTTT. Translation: CASSLAHNQPQHF.

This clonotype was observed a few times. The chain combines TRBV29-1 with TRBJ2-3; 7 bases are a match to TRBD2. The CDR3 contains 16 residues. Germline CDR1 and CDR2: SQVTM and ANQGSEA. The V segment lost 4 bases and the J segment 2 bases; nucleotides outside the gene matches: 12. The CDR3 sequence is CSVGGLAEQATDTQYF. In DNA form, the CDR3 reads TGCAGCGTTGGGGGTCTAGCGGAGCAAGCCACAGATACGCAGTATTTT.

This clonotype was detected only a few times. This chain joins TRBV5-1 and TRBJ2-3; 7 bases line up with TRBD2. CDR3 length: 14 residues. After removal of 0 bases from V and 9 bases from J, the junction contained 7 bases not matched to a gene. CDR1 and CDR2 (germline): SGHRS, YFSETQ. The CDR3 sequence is CASSLDPTGGTQYF. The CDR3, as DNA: TGCGCCAGCAGCTTGGATCCTACCGGGGGGACGCAGTATTTT.

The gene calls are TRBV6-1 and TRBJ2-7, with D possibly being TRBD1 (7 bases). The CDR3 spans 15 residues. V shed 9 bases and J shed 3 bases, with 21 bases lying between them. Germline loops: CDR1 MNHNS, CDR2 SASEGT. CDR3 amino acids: CASVPPGGGIYEQYF. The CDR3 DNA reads TGTGCCAGTGTCCCCCCAGGAGGGGGCATCTACGAGCAGTACTTC.

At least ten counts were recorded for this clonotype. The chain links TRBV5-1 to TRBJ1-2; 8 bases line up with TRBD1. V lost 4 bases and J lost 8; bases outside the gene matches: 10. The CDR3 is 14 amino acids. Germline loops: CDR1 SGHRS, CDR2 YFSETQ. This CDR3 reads CASSPGQGEGGYTF. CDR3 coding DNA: TGCGCCAGCAGCCCAGGACAGGGAGAAGGCGGCTACACCTTC. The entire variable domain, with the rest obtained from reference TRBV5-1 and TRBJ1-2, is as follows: KAGVTQTPRYLIKTRGQQVTLSCSPISGHRSVSWYQQTPGQGLQFLFEYFSETQRNKGNFPGRFSGRQFSNSRSEMNVSTLELGDSALYLCASSPGQGEGGYTFGSGTRLTVV.

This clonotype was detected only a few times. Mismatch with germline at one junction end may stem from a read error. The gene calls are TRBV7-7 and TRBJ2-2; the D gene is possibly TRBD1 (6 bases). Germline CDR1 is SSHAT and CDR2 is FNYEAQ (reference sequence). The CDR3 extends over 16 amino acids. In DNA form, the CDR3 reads TGTGCTAGCAGCTCCCAGACAGGAAGGAACACCGGGGAGCTGTTTTTT. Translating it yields CASSSQTGRNTGELFF. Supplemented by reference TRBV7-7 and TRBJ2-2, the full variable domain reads GAGVSQSPRYKVTKRGQDVTLRCDPISSHATLYWYQQALGQGPEFLTYFNYEAQPDKSGLPSDRFSAERPEGSISTLTIQRTEQRDSAMYRCASSSQTGRNTGELFFGEGSRLTVL.

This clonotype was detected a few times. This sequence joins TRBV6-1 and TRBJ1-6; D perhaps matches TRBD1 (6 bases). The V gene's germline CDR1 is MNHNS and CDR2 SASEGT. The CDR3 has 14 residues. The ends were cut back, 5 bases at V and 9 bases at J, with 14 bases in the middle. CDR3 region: CASSTTGKGSPLHF. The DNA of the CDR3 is TGTGCCAGCAGTACAACAGGGAAGGGTTCACCCCTCCACTTT.

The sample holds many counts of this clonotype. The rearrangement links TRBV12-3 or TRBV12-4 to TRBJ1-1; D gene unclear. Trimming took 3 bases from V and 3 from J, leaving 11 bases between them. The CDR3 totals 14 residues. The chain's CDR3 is CASSFGPGYTEAFF. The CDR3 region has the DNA TGTGCCAGCAGTTTCGGGCCTGGGTACACTGAAGCTTTCTTT.